Following are 15 T cell receptor beta chains from one sample sequenced in a study of CD8 T cells in ankylosing spondylitis. MiXCR, applied by TCRdb to the 5' RACE reads, yields one record per CDR3 protein. The sample carries some 38,000 distinct CDR3 sequences, over 2.5% recorded once. Sequenced input: blood, either unsorted or a sorted T cell fraction (not recorded which). All receptors come from a male donor with ankylosing spondylitis or in good health (not recorded which).

This clonotype was seen many times. The rearrangement links TRBV9 to TRBJ2-5; 8 nucleotides align to TRBD1. Germline values: CDR1 SGDLS, CDR2 YYNGEE. The trim removed 4 bases at V and 2 bases at J, leaving 10 bases unmatched. The CDR3 covers 16 residues. CDR3 bases: TGTGCCAGCAGCCCACAGGGGGTCGGGCCGCAAGAGACCCAGTACTTC. Translation: CASSPQGVGPQETQYF.

Of note for this clonotype: It may be a read error: a sequence one base away is much more abundant. The J gene is TRBJ2-5, the V gene TRBV9; D uncertain. CDR1 is SGDLS and CDR2 is YYNGEE in the germline V gene. V gave up 0 bases and J gave up 7 bases, with 10 bases separating them. The CDR3 loop spans 13 amino acids. CDR3 loop: CASSVGIEATQYF. CDR3 in DNA: TGTGCCAGCAGCGTAGGAATTGAAGCGACCCAGTACTTC.

In this sample, this clonotype turned up many times. V and J are TRBV9 and TRBJ2-5, with 9 bases fitting TRBD1. The germline V gene encodes CDR1 SGDLS and CDR2 YYNGEE. Trimming at V came to 0 bases and at J to 5 bases, leaving 5 bases not matched to a gene. This CDR3 is built from 15 residues. The CDR3 loop is CASSVGTGDFETQYF. As DNA, the CDR3 is TGTGCCAGCAGCGTAGGGACAGGGGATTTTGAGACCCAGTACTTC. Supplemented by reference TRBV9 and TRBJ2-5, the full variable domain reads DSGVTQTPKHLITATGQRVTLRCSPRSGDLSVYWYQQSLDQGLQFLIQYYNGEERAKGNILERFSAQQFPDLHSELNLSSLELGDSALYFCASSVGTGDFETQYFGPGTRLLVL.

This clonotype was seen ten or more times. The rearrangement joins TRBV9 to TRBJ2-1; the D is unclear. V was trimmed by 1 base and J by 5 bases, leaving 13 bases between them. CDR1 and CDR2 (germline): SGDLS, YYNGEE. There are 15 residues in the CDR3. CDR3 protein: CASSVRDLRHNEQFF. CDR3 sequence (DNA): TGTGCCAGCAGCGTACGTGACTTGAGGCACAATGAGCAGTTCTTC.

This clonotype was counted at least ten times. The chain links TRBV9 to TRBJ2-2, with D possibly being TRBD1 (6 bases). Germline V gene lookup returns CDR1 SGDLS and CDR2 YYNGEE. With 4 bases removed from V and 4 bases from J, the gap between germline ends came to 14 bases. The CDR3 has 15 amino acids. The CDR3 spells CASSPRTDFTGELFF. CDR3 coding DNA: TGTGCCAGCAGCCCTAGGACAGATTTCACCGGGGAGCTGTTTTTT.

This clonotype was seen repeatedly, ten times or more. This sequence joins TRBV9 and TRBJ2-3; 12 bases map to TRBD2. This CDR3 spans 17 amino acids. Per germline, CDR1 SGDLS and CDR2 YYNGEE. Trimming at V came to 0 bases and at J to 7 bases, leaving 9 bases not matched to a gene. The CDR3 sequence: CASSVAASGGAGYTQYF. CDR3 DNA: TGTGCCAGCAGCGTAGCGGCTAGCGGGGGGGCCGGCTATACGCAGTATTTT.

Ten or more counts support this clonotype. The V call is TRBV9, the J call TRBJ1-2; a weak D match, TRBD1 (6 bases). The CDR3 totals 16 residues. V dropped 3 bases and J dropped 7 bases, with 22 bases sitting between them. CDR1 and CDR2 (germline): SGDLS, YYNGEE. The CDR3 spells CASSDPSTGTGAGYTF. CDR3 bases: TGTGCCAGCAGCGACCCCTCAACCGGGACGGGGGCTGGCTACACCTTC. The variable domain in full, with the rest retrieved from reference TRBV9 and TRBJ1-2, is DSGVTQTPKHLITATGQRVTLRCSPRSGDLSVYWYQQSLDQGLQFLIQYYNGEERAKGNILERFSAQQFPDLHSELNLSSLELGDSALYFCASSDPSTGTGAGYTFGSGTRLTVV.

This clonotype was seen repeatedly, ten times or more. V and J are TRBV9 and TRBJ2-3; 10 positions agree with TRBD1. Trimming cost V 2 bases and J 2 bases; bases outside gene matches: 5. Germline values: CDR1 SGDLS, CDR2 YYNGEE. This CDR3 is 16 amino acids long. Here the CDR3 reads CASSVLTGGNTDTQYF. DNA for the CDR3: TGTGCCAGCAGCGTCCTGACAGGGGGCAACACAGATACGCAGTATTTT.

This clonotype occurred many times. CDR3 sequence reads: CASSRPIRGLDYEQYV. CDR3 nucleotides: TGCGCCAGCAGTCGCCCAATAAGGGGGCTCGATTACGAGCAGTACGTC. The J gene is TRBJ2-7, the V gene TRBV23-1; 7 nucleotides line up with TRBD1. TRBV23-1 is sorted into the ORF group, with uncertain function. The CDR3 has 16 amino acids. V trimming: 4 bases; J trimming: 4 bases; junction bases outside the gene matches: 13.

This clonotype counts as medium-sized. The chain employs TRBV9 and TRBJ1-5; no definite D call. V was shortened by 0 bases and J by 10 bases, with 11 bases between the two germline ends. The V gene's germline CDR1 is SGDLS and CDR2 YYNGEE. This CDR3 is 13 amino acids long. CDR3 in amino acids: CASSVGGLAPQHF. The CDR3 DNA reads TGTGCCAGCAGCGTAGGAGGTCTCGCTCCCCAGCATTTT.

The table lists this clonotype with many counts. The chain couples TRBV9 to TRBJ2-2; D not certain. Deletions cut 0 bases from V and 1 base from J, with 4 bases between. Germline assignment: CDR1 SGDLS and CDR2 YYNGEE. This CDR3 region has 14 residues. CDR3 sequence (DNA): TGTGCCAGCAGCGTAGTACAGAACACCGGGGAGCTGTTTTTT. Translating gives CASSVVQNTGELFF.

This clonotype was seen many times. This chain connects TRBV9 to TRBJ2-3; no clear D. Germline V gives CDR1 SGDLS, CDR2 YYNGEE. V lost 2 bases and J lost 2, with 15 bases in between. This CDR3 comprises 16 residues. CDR3 DNA: TGTGCCAGCAGCGTCTCTGCACAAATAATCACAGATACGCAGTATTTT. This sequence encodes CASSVSAQIITDTQYF.

This clonotype was detected ten times or more. The chain has TRBV9 and TRBJ2-2; no firm D call. The CDR3 contains 12 residues. The germline CDR1 and CDR2 sequences are SGDLS and YYNGEE. The ends were cut back, 1 base at V and 3 bases at J, with 1 base in the middle. The chain's CDR3 is CASSVYTGELFF. In nucleotides, the CDR3 is TGTGCCAGCAGCGTATACACCGGGGAGCTGTTTTTT.

In its sample, this clonotype was seen many times. CDR3: CASSDRGEETQYF. The CDR3 coding sequence is TGTGCCAGCAGCGATAGGGGGGAAGAGACCCAGTACTTC. This chain connects TRBV9 to TRBJ2-5, with D perhaps matching TRBD1 or TRBD2 (6 bases each). Between the trimmed V and J ends, which lost 3 bases and 3 bases, there was a span of 9 bases. CDR1 is SGDLS and CDR2 is YYNGEE in the germline V gene. CDR3 length: 13 amino acids.

This clonotype was counted ten times or more. The chain carries TRBV9 and TRBJ1-1; D is perhaps TRBD1 (5 bases). Germline CDR1 SGDLS, CDR2 YYNGEE. The CDR3 has 16 residues. V was pared by 3 bases and J by 6 bases, with 21 bases between. CDR3 DNA: TGTGCCAGCAGCGGTAAACGACAGACCCCCCGAGCTGAAGCTTTCTTT. Protein product: CASSGKRQTPRAEAFF.